What follows is one TCR beta chain and its context. Antigen specificity is unknown. V lost 6 bases, J lost 5 bases, and 2 bases lay in between. Germline lookup yields CDR1 WSHSY and CDR2 SAAADI. The CDR3 runs to 10 residues. These data come from a study of shared clonotypes between healthy human individuals. Findings and limits, study-wide: Several donors had 5% to 6% of their naive CD4 clonotypes in common.

Profiled with immunoSEQ multiplex PCR; TCRdb holds only in-frame clones, not every one. The profile covers some 79,000 clones, with 62% appearing a single time and about 51% taken by the ten largest. Combining CD45RO+ cells with CCR7-negative CD45RA+ TemRA cells gave CD8 memory. The sample consisted of memory CD8+ T cells sorted from blood. As for subset: CD45RO+ cells pooled with CCR7-negative TemRA cells. This chain connects TRBV10-2 to TRBJ2-1; D remains ambiguous. This clonotype was obtained from a man younger than 40 in good health. This CDR3 is CASSDNEQFF. The CDR3 region has the DNA TGCGCCAGCAGCGACAATGAGCAGTTCTTC.